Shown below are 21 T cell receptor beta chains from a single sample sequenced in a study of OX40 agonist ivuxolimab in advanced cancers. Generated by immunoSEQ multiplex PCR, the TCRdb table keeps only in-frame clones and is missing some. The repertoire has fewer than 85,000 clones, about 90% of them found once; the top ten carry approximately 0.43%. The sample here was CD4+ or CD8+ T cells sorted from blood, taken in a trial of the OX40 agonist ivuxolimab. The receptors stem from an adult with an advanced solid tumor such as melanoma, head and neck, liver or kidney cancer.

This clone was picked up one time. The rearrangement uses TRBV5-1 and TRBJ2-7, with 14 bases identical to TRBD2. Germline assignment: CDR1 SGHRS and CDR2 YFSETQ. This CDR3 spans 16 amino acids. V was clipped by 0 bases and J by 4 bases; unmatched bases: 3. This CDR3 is CASSLDRTSGGYEQYF. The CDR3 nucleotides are TGCGCCAGCAGCTTGGACCGGACTAGCGGGGGGTACGAGCAGTACTTC.

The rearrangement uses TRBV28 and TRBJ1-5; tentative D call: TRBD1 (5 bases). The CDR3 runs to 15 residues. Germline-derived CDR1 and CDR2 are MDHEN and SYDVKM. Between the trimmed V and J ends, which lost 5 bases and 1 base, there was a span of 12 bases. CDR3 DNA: TGTGCCAGCAGTCCCCCCGGGGGGAGCAATCAGCCCCAGCATTTT. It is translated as CASSPPGGSNQPQHF.

The CDR3 loop reads CASSQDFTGQGTGEQYF. The CDR3 DNA reads as TGCGCCAGCAGCCAAGATTTCACGGGACAGGGGACGGGCGAGCAGTACTTC. This sequence joins TRBV4-1 and TRBJ2-5; TRBD1 aligns across 10 bases. The DNA end lines up better with TRBJ2-7; the J call may be wrong. The CDR3 sequence is 17 residues long. Germline CDR1 and CDR2: MGHRA and YSYEKL.

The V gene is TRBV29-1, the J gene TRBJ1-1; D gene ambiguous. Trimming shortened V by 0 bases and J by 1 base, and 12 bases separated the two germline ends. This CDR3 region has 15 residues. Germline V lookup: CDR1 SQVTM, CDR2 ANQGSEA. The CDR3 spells CSVEEVRRENTEAFF. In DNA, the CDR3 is TGCAGCGTTGAAGAAGTGAGACGGGAGAACACTGAAGCTTTCTTT.

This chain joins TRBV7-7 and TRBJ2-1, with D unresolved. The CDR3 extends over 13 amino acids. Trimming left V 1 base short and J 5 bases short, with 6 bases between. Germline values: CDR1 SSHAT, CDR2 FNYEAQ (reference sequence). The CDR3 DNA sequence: TGTGCCAGCAGCTTAGGCACCGACAATGAGCAGTTCTTC. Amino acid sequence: CASSLGTDNEQFF.

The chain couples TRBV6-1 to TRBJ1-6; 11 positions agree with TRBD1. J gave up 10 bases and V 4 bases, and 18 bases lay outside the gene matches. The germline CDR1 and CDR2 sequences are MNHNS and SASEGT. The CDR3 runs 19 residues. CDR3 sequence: CASSVAGTGGTTGGSPLHF. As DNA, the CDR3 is TGTGCCAGCAGTGTCGCCGGGACAGGGGGTACTACCGGCGGGTCACCCCTCCACTTT.

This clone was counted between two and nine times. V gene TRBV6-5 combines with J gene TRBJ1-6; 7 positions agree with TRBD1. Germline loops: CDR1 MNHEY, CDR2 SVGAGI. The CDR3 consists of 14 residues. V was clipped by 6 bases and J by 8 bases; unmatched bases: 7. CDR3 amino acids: CASRAGTADSPLHF. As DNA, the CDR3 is TGTGCCAGCAGGGCTGGGACAGCCGATTCACCCCTCCACTTT.

The CDR3 loop is CASSAGTGTDNSPLHF. CDR3 DNA: TGTGCCAGTAGTGCGGGAACGGGGACGGATAATTCACCCCTCCACTTT. The V call is TRBV19, the J call TRBJ1-6; possibly TRBD1 for D (5 bases). The CDR3 is 16 amino acids. V was clipped by 5 bases and J by 5 bases, with 16 bases between them. The germline V gene has CDR1 LNHDA and CDR2 SQIVND (reference sequence).

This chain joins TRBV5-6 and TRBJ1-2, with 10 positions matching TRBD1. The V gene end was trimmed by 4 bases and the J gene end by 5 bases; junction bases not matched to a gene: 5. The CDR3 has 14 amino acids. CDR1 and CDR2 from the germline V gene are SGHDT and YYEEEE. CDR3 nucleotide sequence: TGTGCCAGCAGCCGGACAGGGGGTCATTATGGCTACACCTTC. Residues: CASSRTGGHYGYTF.

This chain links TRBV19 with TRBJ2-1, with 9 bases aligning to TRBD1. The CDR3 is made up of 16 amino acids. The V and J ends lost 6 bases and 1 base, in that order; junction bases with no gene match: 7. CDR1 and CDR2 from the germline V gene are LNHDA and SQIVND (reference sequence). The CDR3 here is CASSLPGTGSYNEQFF. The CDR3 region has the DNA TGTGCCAGTAGCCTACCGGGGACAGGGTCCTACAATGAGCAGTTCTTC.

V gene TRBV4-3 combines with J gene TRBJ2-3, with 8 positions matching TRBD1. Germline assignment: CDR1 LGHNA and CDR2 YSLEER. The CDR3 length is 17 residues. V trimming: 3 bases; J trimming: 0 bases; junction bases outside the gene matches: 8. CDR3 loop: CASSHPKGQESTDTQYF. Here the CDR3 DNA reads TGCGCCAGCAGCCACCCCAAGGGACAGGAAAGCACAGATACGCAGTATTTT.

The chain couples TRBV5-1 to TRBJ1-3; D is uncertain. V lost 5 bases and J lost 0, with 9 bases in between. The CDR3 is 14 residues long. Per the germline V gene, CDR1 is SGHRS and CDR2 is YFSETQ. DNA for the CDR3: TGCGCCAGCAGACTGCAGAGCTCTGGAAACACCATATATTTT. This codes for CASRLQSSGNTIYF.

The CDR3 nucleotides are TGCGCCAGCAGCCAAGATCAGACTATTACCGGGGAGCTGTTTTTT. Translation: CASSQDQTITGELFF. This chain uses TRBV4-1 with TRBJ2-2, with D tentatively TRBD2 (5 bases). CDR3 length: 15 residues. The germline V gene encodes CDR1 MGHRA and CDR2 YSYEKL. The V end was cut by 0 bases, the J end by 5 bases, with 10 bases between.

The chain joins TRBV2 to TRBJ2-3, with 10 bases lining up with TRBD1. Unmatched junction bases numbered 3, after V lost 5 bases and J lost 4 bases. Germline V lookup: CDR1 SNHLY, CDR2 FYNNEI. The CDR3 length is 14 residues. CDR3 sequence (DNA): TGTGCCAGCAGTCCCGGGACAGGGGCAGATACGCAGTATTTT. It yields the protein CASSPGTGADTQYF.

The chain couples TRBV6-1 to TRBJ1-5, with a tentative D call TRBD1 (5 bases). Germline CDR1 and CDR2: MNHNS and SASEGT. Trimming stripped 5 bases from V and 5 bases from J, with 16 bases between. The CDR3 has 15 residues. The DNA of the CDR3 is TGTGCCAGCAGTACCGAGGTCGCAGGGTATCAGCCCCAGCATTTT. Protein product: CASSTEVAGYQPQHF.

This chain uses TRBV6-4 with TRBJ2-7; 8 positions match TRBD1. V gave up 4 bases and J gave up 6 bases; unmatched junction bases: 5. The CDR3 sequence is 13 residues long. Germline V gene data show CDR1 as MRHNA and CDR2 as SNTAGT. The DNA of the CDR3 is TGTGCCAGCAGTGTGGACAGGGTCGGCGAGCAGTACTTC. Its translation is CASSVDRVGEQYF.

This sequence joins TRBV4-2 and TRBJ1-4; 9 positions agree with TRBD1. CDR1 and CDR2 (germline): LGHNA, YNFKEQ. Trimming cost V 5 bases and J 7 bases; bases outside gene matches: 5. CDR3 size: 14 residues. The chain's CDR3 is CASSSQQGAEKLFF. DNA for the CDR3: TGTGCCAGCAGCTCGCAACAGGGGGCTGAAAAACTGTTTTTT.

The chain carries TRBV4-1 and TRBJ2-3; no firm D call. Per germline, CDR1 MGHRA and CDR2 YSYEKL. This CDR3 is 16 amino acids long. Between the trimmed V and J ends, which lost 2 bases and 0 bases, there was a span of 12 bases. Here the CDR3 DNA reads TGCGCCAGCAGCCAACGTAGATCGCCCAGCACAGATACGCAGTATTTT. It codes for CASSQRRSPSTDTQYF.

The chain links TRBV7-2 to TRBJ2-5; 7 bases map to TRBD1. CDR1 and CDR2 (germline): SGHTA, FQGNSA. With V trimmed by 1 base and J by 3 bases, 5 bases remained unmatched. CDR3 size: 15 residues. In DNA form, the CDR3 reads TGTGCCAGCAGCTTAGGTCTAACAGGGGAAGAGACCCAGTACTTC. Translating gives CASSLGLTGEETQYF.

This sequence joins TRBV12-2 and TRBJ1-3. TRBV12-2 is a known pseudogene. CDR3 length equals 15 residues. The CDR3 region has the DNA TGTGCAAGTCGCCCACTAGGAAGTGCTGGAAACACCATATATTTT. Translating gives CASRPLGSAGNTIYF.

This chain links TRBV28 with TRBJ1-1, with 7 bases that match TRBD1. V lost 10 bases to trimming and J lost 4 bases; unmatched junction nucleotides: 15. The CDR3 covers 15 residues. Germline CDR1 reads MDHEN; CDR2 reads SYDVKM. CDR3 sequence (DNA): TGTGCCACCACCCGTTACGTAGGGGGCGGCACTGAAGCTTTCTTT. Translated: CATTRYVGGGTEAFF. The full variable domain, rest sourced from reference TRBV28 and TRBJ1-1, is DVKVTQSSRYLVKRTGEKVFLECVQDMDHENMFWYRQDPGLGLRLIYFSYDVKMKEKGDIPEGYSVSREKKERFSLILESASTNQTSMYLCATTRYVGGGTEAFFGQGTRLTVV.